These T cell receptor beta chains were read from a single sample in a study of PD-L1 blockade in urothelial cancer. TCRdb's table, derived via immunoSEQ multiplex PCR, lists solely in-frame clones and lacks some. This table holds 100,000 to 150,000 clones, more than 70% found once. The source material was PBMCs, sampled around atezolizumab (anti-PD-L1) treatment. These receptor sequences come from a man aged 50-60 years with urothelial cancer. The CDR3 runs from the conserved cysteine through the conserved F or W. Fields, in order: clone size, V gene, J gene, D gene, CDR3 DNA, CDR3 protein. The D gene is left open where the match is weak. Not all rows give a size; the values are once, few, many and, for expanded clones, a class.

>NA|TRBV25-1|TRBJ2-1|TRBD2
TGTGCCAGCAGCCCAACCCCGGGACTAGCGGGAGTCAATGAGCAGTTCTTC
CASSPTPGLAGVNEQFF
>few|TRBV2|TRBJ1-5|TRBD1
TGTGCCAGCTCAAGGGGACAGGGAAGAAATCAGCCCCAGCATTTT
CASSRGQGRNQPQHF
>NA|TRBV5-6|TRBJ1-5|NA
TGTGCCAGCAGCTTACGGGGTTCTAGCAATCAGCCCCAGCATTTT
CASSLRGSSNQPQHF
>NA|TRBV6-1|TRBJ2-7|NA
TGTGCCAGCAGGGACTCCCCCGGTTTTCGGGAGCAGTACTTC
CASRDSPGFREQYF
>once|TRBV2|TRBJ1-4|NA
TGTGCCAGCAGTGAACTCCCAGGCATCGCTGAAAAACTGTTTTTT
CASSELPGIAEKLFF
>NA|TRBV30|TRBJ1-6|NA
TGTGCCTGGAGTCGTCCCTATAATTCACCCCTCCACTTT
CAWSRPYNSPLHF
>NA|TRBV18|TRBJ2-7|TRBD2
TGTGCCAGCTCACCAAGGACTAGAACGAGCTCCTACGAGCAGTACTTC
CASSPRTRTSSYEQYF
>NA|TRBV7-6|TRBJ2-1|NA
TGTGCCAGCAGCCAGGGGACATTTGAGCAGTTCTTC
CASSQGTFEQFF
>NA|TRBV11-2|TRBJ2-2|TRBD1
TGTGCCAGCAGCCTTAATACCGGACAGGGGAAGGGCACCGGGGAGCTGTTTTTT
CASSLNTGQGKGTGELFF
>NA|TRBV18|TRBJ2-1|NA
TGTGCCAGCTCACCATCTGAGACAGCCCTTTACAATGAGCAGTTCTTC
CASSPSETALYNEQFF
>NA|TRBV18|TRBJ2-3|NA
TGTGCCAGCTCACCGGGGGCTGGAGATACGCAGTATTTT
CASSPGAGDTQYF
>NA|TRBV2|TRBJ1-2|NA
TGTGCCAGCAGCCCCCATTGGGAGAACTATGGCTACACCTTC
CASSPHWENYGYTF
>once|TRBV9|TRBJ2-7|NA
TGTGCCAGCAGCGTAGACCGAGGCTCCTACGAGCAGTACTTC
CASSVDRGSYEQYF
>NA|TRBV2|TRBJ2-5|TRBD2
TGTGCCAGCAGTGAACTAGCGGGAGGTGATGAGACCCAGTACTTC
CASSELAGGDETQYF
>NA|TRBV5-1|TRBJ2-1|TRBD1
TGCGCCAGCGACTGGGACAGCAACAATGAGCAGTTCTTC
CASDWDSNNEQFF
>NA|TRBV30|TRBJ2-7|NA
TGTGCCTACAGCCGCCTTCCCTACGAGCAGTACTTC
CAYSRLPYEQYF
>once|TRBV28|TRBJ1-1|NA
TGTGCCAGCAGCCTAGCGGGGGCCTTGAACACTGAAGCTTTCTTT
CASSLAGALNTEAFF
>NA|TRBV6-5|TRBJ2-3|NA
TGTGCCAGCAGGACACTAGGACGCGGATCGCAGTATTTT
CASRTLGRGSQYF
>NA|TRBV7-2|TRBJ2-1|TRBD2
TGTGCCAGCAGCTTAGCATATTACAGGACTAGCGGGAGGGCCTATGAGCAGTTCTTC
CASSLAYYRTSGRAYEQFF
>NA|TRBV2|TRBJ2-5|TRBD1
TGTGCCAGCACTTGGGACAGGCAAGAGACCCAGTACTTC
CASTWDRQETQYF
>NA|TRBV5-1|TRBJ2-2|TRBD2
TGCGCCAGCAGCCGGACTAGCGGGAGGGTTTCCGGGGAGCTGTTTTTT
CASSRTSGRVSGELFF
>NA|TRBV7-6|TRBJ1-6|NA
TGTGCCAGCAGCTTAGAGGGGAAGGAGTCACCCCTCCACTTT
CASSLEGKESPLHF
>NA|TRBV5-1|TRBJ2-5|NA
TGCGCCAGCAGCTTGCGTCAGGGAGAGACCCAGTACTTC
CASSLRQGETQYF
>NA|TRBV27|TRBJ1-1|TRBD1
TGTGCCAGCAGTCCCCGGGACAGGGAGACTGAAGCTTTCTTT
CASSPRDRETEAFF
>NA|TRBV6-1|TRBJ1-5|NA
TGTGCCAGCAGTGATCCCTTTCAGCCCCAGCATTTT
CASSDPFQPQHF
>NA|TRBV28|TRBJ2-7|NA
TGTGCCAGCAGTTTCCCCGGGGACACCTCCTACGAGCAGTACTTC
CASSFPGDTSYEQYF
>NA|TRBV7-2|TRBJ1-5|NA
TGTGCCAGCAGCTTAGATCCGGGAGCCCTCCGGAGCAATCAGCCCCAGCATTTT
CASSLDPGALRSNQPQHF
>NA|TRBV18|TRBJ1-5|NA
TGTGCCAGCTCACCGGCACAGGGTCGGAGCAATCAGCCCCAGCATTTT
CASSPAQGRSNQPQHF
>NA|TRBV6-4|TRBJ2-6|NA
TGTGCCAGCAGTGCTACAGGGTCTGGGGCCAACGTCCTGACTTTC
CASSATGSGANVLTF